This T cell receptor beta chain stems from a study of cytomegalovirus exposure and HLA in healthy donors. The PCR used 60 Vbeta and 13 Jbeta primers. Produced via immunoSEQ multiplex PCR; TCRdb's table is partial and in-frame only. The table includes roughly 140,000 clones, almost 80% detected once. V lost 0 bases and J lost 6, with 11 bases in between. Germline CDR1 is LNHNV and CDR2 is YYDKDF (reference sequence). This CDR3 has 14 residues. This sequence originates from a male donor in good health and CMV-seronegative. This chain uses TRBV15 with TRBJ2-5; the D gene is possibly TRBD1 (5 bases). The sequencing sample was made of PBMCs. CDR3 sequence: CATSRDGREKTQYF. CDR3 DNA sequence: TGTGCCACCAGCAGAGATGGCAGGGAAAAGACCCAGTACTTC.